Presented here are 6 T cell receptor beta chains from one specimen sequenced in a study of T cells in women clearing cervical HPV infection. This table comes from immunoSEQ multiplex PCR, and its TCRdb copy is limited to in-frame clones, with some not included. Here the sample table reports about 31,000 clones. The sequenced sample consisted of blood buffy coat. Every receptor here comes from a woman between 18 and 70 years old with a cervical HPV16 infection that either progressed to CIN3+ or cleared (not recorded which).

Comment on this clone: The read comes to an end 3 residues before the CDR3 does, leaving the germline J gene to fill in the end. This chain links TRBV20-1 with TRBJ1-2; 8 bases fit TRBD1. The CDR3 length is 16 residues. Unmatched junction bases numbered 11, after V lost 2 bases and J lost 3 bases. The germline V gene encodes CDR1 DFQATT and CDR2 SNEGSKA (reference sequence). CDR3 bases read: TGCAGTGCTAGACGGACAAGACAGGGGTTGGACTATGGC. Amino acids: CSARRTRQGLDYG. The full CDR3 protein is CSARRTRQGLDYGYTF.

A remark on this clone: The missing CDR3 end, 3 residues past where the read stops, is filled in from the germline J gene. The rearrangement joins TRBV5-1 to TRBJ2-4; a possible D gene is TRBD1 (6 bases). In germline, CDR1 is SGHRS, CDR2 YFSETQ. This CDR3 region has 13 residues. The CDR3 loop is CASSLEGQETQYF. CDR3 DNA (partial): TGCGCCAGCAGCTTGGAGGGACAAGAGACT.

In regard to this clone: The CDR3 is cut off 3 residues early in the read; its end comes from the germline J gene. The chain combines TRBV25-1 with TRBJ2-5; D is perhaps TRBD2 (6 bases). This CDR3 has 17 residues. CDR1 is MGHDK and CDR2 is SYGVNS in the germline V gene. V was trimmed by 1 base and J by 5 bases, leaving 20 bases between them. Partial CDR3 DNA: TGTGCCAGCAGTGAATCCGGGCGGGGTGGTGCTAGCGAGACC. Translated, it gives CASSESGRGGASET. The CDR3 reads in full as CASSESGRGGASETQYF.

The CDR3 bases that were read are TGTGCCAGCTCACCAGCATCGGGGAAGGGAAGAGAC. It encodes CASSPASGKGRD. In full, the CDR3 reads CASSPASGKGRDYTF. The chain links TRBV18 to TRBJ1-2, with D uncertain. The missing CDR3 end, 3 residues past where the read stops, is filled in from the germline J gene. Germline V gene data show CDR1 as KGHSH and CDR2 as LQKENI. This CDR3 comprises 15 residues.

For this clone: The read stops 3 residues short of the end of the CDR3; the missing end is completed from the germline J gene. The chain combines TRBV19 with TRBJ1-6; 7 bases match TRBD1. Germline V gene data show CDR1 as LNHDA and CDR2 as SQIVND (reference sequence). This CDR3 is 15 amino acids long. V lost 6 bases, J lost 4 bases, and 6 bases stayed unmatched. The CDR3 protein is CASSQQGTYNSPLHF. CDR3 bases read: TGTGCCAGTAGCCAACAGGGGACATATAATTCACCC.

As concerns this clone: Read sequence stops 3 residues before the CDR3 end, and the germline J gene provides the missing end. The chain combines TRBV5-1 with TRBJ1-6; possible D gene TRBD1, 5 bases. Trimming removed 4 bases at V and 10 bases at J, with 18 bases between. The V gene's germline CDR1 is SGHRS and CDR2 YFSETQ. The length of the CDR3 is 15 residues. The part of the CDR3 DNA that was read is TGCGCCAGCAGCCGAAGTTCCAGGGAGGGATCACCC. It specifies CASSRSSREGSP. The whole CDR3 region reads CASSRSSREGSPLHF.